This T cell receptor (beta chain) was sequenced during a study of shared clonotypes between healthy human individuals. Healthy and HIV-negative, the adult donors had no recent acute infections or vaccinations. Researchers partitioned CD4+ cells into CD45RA+ naive and CD45RA-negative memory subsets. General study findings and limits: Non-shared clonotypes had lower generation probabilities than those shared by all four donors. Clonotypes that were shared across a few donors made up roughly 5.2% of naive CD4 clonotypes.

Worth noting for this clone: Its antigen remains unidentified.

The CDR3 runs to 14 residues. The germline gives CDR1 SGHNT, CDR2 YYREEE (reference sequence). V was shortened by 0 bases and J by 0 bases, with 6 bases between the two germline ends. TCRdb's copy holds only in-frame clones and misses some; the assay was immunoSEQ multiplex PCR. In the table there are 1,500,000 or so clones, approximately 98.5% of which are singletons. Sequencing input: naive CD4+ T cells sorted from blood. Subset described: CD45RA+ positively selected. The chain employs TRBV5-4 and TRBJ2-5; D remains ambiguous. The receptor's source is a man aged 25-45 years in good health. The CDR3 is CASSLERNQETQYF. CDR3 DNA sequence: TGTGCCAGCAGCTTGGAAAGGAACCAAGAGACCCAGTACTTC.